A selection of T cell receptor beta chains follows, all from one sample in a study of T-cell memory formation after mild COVID-19. MiXCR, applied by TCRdb to the 5' RACE reads, yields one record per CDR3 protein. The sample has a few hundred thousand distinct CDR3 sequences, roughly 21% seen once. Sequencing was done on a sample of PBMCs or a T cell subset sorted from them (not recorded which). Receptor source: an adult woman who had mild COVID-19 (a few samples of this study predate the infection). Cell type and time point are not known. Both conserved end residues are trimmed from each CDR3.

V: TRBV24-1
CDR3: ATSGGAGGTGPSEAF

V: TRBV29-1
CDR3: SAGPGRNQPQH

V: TRBV12-3/TRBV12-4
CDR3: ASSLRDYQPQH

V: TRBV12-3/TRBV12-4
CDR3: ASSPSPPGREQF

V: TRBV7-9
CDR3: ASSNVDTGGANVLT

V: TRBV4-3
CDR3: ASSQDPGSTDTQY

V: TRBV9
CDR3: ASSVALDRADYGYT

V: TRBV2
CDR3: ASRGLSDQPQH

V: TRBV29-1
CDR3: SVVWAAGSGYT

V: TRBV7-3
CDR3: ASSSGRTSGEQF

V: TRBV9
CDR3: ASTRTSGRAGANVLT

V: TRBV4-3
CDR3: ASSPYSGEVLDEKLF

V: TRBV5-5
CDR3: ASSWRTGGDGGELF

V: TRBV24-1
CDR3: ATSDNSGTGPYEQY

V: TRBV4-2
CDR3: ASSQGLAGGPDTGELF

V: TRBV6-5
CDR3: ASSARVADTQY

V: TRBV20-1
CDR3: SPLPPRAKSLRNEQF

V: TRBV3-1
CDR3: ASSLGQGVTEAF

V: TRBV7-3
CDR3: ASSVGLAAGSRPDTQY